A selection of T cell receptor beta chains follows, all from one sample in a study of identical twins. TCRdb reprocessed the 5' RACE reads via MiXCR and lists one record per CDR3 protein. Of some 1,700,000 distinct CDR3 sequences in the sample, under 35% were seen once. Sequenced input: cord blood. These receptors all come from a newborn girl in good health. Each CDR3 is given with its conserved first and last residue. A D gene is named only where the DNA matches it firmly. Rows may omit the clone size; those that give it use once, few, many or a size class.

size	J	V	D	DNA	CDR3
NA	TRBJ2-7	TRBV3-1	TRBD2	TGTGCCAGCCAAACTAGCGGCCTCTCCTACGAGCAGTACTTC	CASQTSGLSYEQYF
NA	TRBJ2-7	TRBV27	NA	TGTGCCAGCACCGACAGCTTTTCCTACGAGCAGTACTTC	CASTDSFSYEQYF
many	TRBJ2-7	TRBV4-2	NA	TGTGCCAGCAGCCAAGAGGCTGGCTACGAGCAGTACTTC	CASSQEAGYEQYF
NA	TRBJ2-7	TRBV20-1	NA	TGCAGCCCTGTCCCTGGGGTAGTTTACGAGCAGTACTTC	CSPVPGVVYEQYF
NA	TRBJ2-7	TRBV20-1	NA	TGTAGTGCTAGAGACAGGTCCCATTACGAGCAGTACTTC	CSARDRSHYEQYF
NA	TRBJ2-7	TRBV20-1	TRBD2	TGCAGCGGGGGACTAACCTTCTACGAGCAGTACTTC	CSGGLTFYEQYF
many	TRBJ2-3	TRBV7-2	NA	TGTGCCAGCAGCTCTCGTCCTCCTAGCACAGATACGCAGTATTTT	CASSSRPPSTDTQYF
few	TRBJ2-7	TRBV28	TRBD2	TGTGCCAGCAGTTGGAATGCACATAGCGGGAGGGCCTACGAGCAGTACTTC	CASSWNAHSGRAYEQYF
NA	TRBJ1-5	TRBV20-1	NA	TGCAGTGCTAGAGATCAAGATGGGAATCAGCCCCAGCATTTT	CSARDQDGNQPQHF
NA	TRBJ2-3	TRBV5-1	NA	TGCGCCAGCAGCTGGAGTGGCGGGGACACAGATACGCAGTATTTT	CASSWSGGDTDTQYF
few	TRBJ1-2	TRBV20-1	TRBD1	TGCAGTGCTAGATCGGACAGGGACTATGGCTACACCTTC	CSARSDRDYGYTF
NA	TRBJ1-1	TRBV20-1	NA	TGCAGTGCTTCATGGAGGGTGACTGAAGCTTTCTTT	CSASWRVTEAFF
NA	TRBJ1-1	TRBV2	NA	TGTGCCAGCAGTCGATGGGCGAACACTGAAGCTTTCTTT	CASSRWANTEAFF
few	TRBJ1-6	TRBV6-5	NA	TGTGCCAGCAGTTACGGGAAGTTCTCCTATAATTCACCCCTCCACTTT	CASSYGKFSYNSPLHF
NA	TRBJ2-1	TRBV7-9	TRBD2	TGTGCCAGTGGGACTAGCGGGAGTCAAGAGACCCAGTTCTTC	CASGTSGSQETQFF
few	TRBJ2-7	TRBV7-9	TRBD1	TGTGCCAGCATCCAATTCGGGACAGGTTACGAGCAGTACTTC	CASIQFGTGYEQYF
many	TRBJ1-4	TRBV12-3/TRBV12-4	NA	TGTGCCAGCAGTCCTCTCCGCACAACTAATGAAAAACTGTTTTTT	CASSPLRTTNEKLFF
NA	TRBJ1-4	TRBV30	NA	TGTGCCTGGAGTTATCAGGGAAGTTATGAAAAACTGTTTTTT	CAWSYQGSYEKLFF
NA	TRBJ2-3	TRBV6-4	NA	TGTGCCAGCAGTGACCCGACTAGGAATACGCAGTATTTT	CASSDPTRNTQYF
NA	TRBJ2-2	TRBV28	TRBD1	TGTGCCAGCGATCCGGGACAGGGGATCGGGGAGCTGTTTTTT	CASDPGQGIGELFF
many	TRBJ2-3	TRBV5-1	NA	TGCGCCAGCAGCTCAGGGAGAGATACGCAGTATTTT	CASSSGRDTQYF
NA	TRBJ2-3	TRBV15	NA	TGTGCCACCAGAAGGGCTAGCGAGAACACAGATACGCAGTATTTT	CATRRASENTDTQYF
few	TRBJ2-3	TRBV20-1	NA	TGCAGTGCCCCGGGTTATACAGATACGCAGTATTTT	CSAPGYTDTQYF